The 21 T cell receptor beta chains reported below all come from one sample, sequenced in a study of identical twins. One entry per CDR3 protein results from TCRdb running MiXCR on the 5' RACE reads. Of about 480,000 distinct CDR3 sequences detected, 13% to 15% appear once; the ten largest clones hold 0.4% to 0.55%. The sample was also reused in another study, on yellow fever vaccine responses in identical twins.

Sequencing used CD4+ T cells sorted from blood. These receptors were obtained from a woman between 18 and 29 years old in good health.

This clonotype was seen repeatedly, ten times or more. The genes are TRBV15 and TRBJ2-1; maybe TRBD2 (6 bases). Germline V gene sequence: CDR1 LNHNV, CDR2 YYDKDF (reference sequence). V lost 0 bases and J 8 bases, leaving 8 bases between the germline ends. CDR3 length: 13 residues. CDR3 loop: CATSREGGDEQFF. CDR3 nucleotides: TGTGCCACCAGCAGAGAGGGAGGCGATGAGCAGTTCTTC.

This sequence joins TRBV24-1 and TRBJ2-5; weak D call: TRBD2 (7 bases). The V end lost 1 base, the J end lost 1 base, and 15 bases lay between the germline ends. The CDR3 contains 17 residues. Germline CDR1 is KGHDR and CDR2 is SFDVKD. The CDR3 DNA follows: TGTGCCACCAGTGATTTCAGGGGAGCGGGGACCCAAGAGACCCAGTACTTC. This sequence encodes CATSDFRGAGTQETQYF.

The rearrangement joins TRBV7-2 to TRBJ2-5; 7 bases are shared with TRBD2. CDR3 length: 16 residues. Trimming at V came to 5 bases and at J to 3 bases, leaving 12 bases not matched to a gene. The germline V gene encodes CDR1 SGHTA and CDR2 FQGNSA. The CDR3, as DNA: TGTGCCAGCAGCACACCCTGGGGTCTAGCGGAAGAGACCCAGTACTTC. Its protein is CASSTPWGLAEETQYF.

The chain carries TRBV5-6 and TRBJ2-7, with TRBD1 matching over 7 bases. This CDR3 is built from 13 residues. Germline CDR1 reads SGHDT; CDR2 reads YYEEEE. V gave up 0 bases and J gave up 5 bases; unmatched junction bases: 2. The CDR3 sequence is CASSLGQGHEQYF. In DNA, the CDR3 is TGTGCCAGCAGCTTGGGACAGGGCCACGAGCAGTACTTC.

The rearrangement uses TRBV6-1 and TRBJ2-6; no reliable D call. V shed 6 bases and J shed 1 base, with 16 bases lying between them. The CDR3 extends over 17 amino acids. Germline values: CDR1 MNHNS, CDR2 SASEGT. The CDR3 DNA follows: TGTGCCAGCAGAGAACCGGGCCCCGGATCTGGGGCCAACGTCCTGACTTTC. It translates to CASREPGPGSGANVLTF.

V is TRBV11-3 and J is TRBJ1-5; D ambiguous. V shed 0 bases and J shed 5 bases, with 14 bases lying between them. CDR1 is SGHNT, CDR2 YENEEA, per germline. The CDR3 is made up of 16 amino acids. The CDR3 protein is CASSLENSIGDQPQHF. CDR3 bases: TGTGCCAGCAGCTTAGAGAACAGCATAGGTGATCAGCCCCAGCATTTT.

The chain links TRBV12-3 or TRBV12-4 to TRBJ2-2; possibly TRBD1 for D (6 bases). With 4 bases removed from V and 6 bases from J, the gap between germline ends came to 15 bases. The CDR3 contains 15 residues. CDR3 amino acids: CASSYLGGGSGELFF. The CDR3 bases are TGTGCCAGCAGTTACCTTGGGGGCGGGTCCGGGGAGCTGTTTTTT.

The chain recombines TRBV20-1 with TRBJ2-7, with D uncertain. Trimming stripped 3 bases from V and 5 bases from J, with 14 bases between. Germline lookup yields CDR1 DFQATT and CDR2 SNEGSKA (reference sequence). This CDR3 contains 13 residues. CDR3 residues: CSASDGLVNEQYF. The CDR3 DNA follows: TGCAGTGCTAGCGACGGATTGGTAAACGAGCAGTACTTC.

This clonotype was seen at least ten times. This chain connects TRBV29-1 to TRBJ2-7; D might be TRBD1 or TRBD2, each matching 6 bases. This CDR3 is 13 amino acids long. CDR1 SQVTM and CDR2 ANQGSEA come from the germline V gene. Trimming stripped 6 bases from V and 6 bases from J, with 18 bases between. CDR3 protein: CSVRGQRGSEQYF. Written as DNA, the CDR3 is TGCAGCGTCCGGGGGCAGAGGGGCTCCGAGCAGTACTTC.

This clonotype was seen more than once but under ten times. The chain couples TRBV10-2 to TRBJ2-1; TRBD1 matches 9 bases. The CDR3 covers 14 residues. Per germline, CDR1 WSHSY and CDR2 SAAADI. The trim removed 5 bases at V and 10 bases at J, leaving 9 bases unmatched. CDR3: CASSPIQGAGEQFF. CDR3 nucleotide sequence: TGCGCCAGCAGTCCAATACAGGGGGCAGGGGAGCAGTTCTTC.

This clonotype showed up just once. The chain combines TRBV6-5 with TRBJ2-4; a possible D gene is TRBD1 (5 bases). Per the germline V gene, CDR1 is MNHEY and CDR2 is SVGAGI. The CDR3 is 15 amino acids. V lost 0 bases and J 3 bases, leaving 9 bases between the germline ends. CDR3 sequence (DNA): TGTGCCAGCAGTTACTCGCGGACAAGCAAAAACATTCAGTACTTC. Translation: CASSYSRTSKNIQYF.

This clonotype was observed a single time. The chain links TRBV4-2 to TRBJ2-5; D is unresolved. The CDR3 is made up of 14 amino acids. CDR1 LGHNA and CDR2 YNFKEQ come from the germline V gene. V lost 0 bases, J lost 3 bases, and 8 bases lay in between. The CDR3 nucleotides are TGTGCCAGCAGCCAAGATAGCCAGGAAGAGACCCAGTACTTC. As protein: CASSQDSQEETQYF.

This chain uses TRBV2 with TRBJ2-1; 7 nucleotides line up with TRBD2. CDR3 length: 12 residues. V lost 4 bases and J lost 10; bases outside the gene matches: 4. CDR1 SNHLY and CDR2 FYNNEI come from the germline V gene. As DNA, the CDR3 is TGTGCCAGCAGTGGAGAAGCGGGGGAGCAGTTCTTC. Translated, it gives CASSGEAGEQFF.

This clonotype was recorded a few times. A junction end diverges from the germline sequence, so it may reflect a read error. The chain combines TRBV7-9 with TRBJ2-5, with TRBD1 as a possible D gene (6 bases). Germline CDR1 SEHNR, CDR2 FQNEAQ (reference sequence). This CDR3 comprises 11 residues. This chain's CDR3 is CASSLGDTPFF. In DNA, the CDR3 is TGTGCCAGCAGCTTAGGGGACACCCCTTTCTTC.

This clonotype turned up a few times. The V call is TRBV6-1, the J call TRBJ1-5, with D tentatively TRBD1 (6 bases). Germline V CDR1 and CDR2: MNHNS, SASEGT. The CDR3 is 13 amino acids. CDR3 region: CAAGGRGNQPQHF. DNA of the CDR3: TGTGCGGCGGGGGGCAGAGGCAATCAGCCCCAGCATTTT.

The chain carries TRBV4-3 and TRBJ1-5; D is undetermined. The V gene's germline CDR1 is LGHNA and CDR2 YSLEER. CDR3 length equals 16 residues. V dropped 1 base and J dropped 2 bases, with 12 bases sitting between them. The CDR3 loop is CASSQARLDGNQPQHF. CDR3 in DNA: TGCGCCAGCAGCCAAGCCCGGCTAGACGGCAATCAGCCCCAGCATTTT.

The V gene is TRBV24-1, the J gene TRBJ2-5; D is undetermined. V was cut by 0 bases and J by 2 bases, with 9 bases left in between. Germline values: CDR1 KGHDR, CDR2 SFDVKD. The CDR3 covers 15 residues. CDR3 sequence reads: CATSDLYGKQETQYF. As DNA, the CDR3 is TGTGCCACCAGTGATTTGTACGGAAAACAAGAGACCCAGTACTTC.

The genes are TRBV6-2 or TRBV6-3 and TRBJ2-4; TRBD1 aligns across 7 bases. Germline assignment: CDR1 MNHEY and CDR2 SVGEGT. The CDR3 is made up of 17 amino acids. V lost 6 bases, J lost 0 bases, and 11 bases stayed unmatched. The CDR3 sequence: CASSPLGTALAKNIQYF. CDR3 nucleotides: TGTGCCAGCAGCCCCCTGGGGACAGCCTTAGCCAAAAACATTCAGTACTTC.

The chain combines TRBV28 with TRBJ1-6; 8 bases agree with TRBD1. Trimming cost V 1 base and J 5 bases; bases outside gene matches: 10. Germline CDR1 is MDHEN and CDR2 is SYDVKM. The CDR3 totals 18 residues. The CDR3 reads CASSLFLSKTGDNSPLHF. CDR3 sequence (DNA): TGTGCCAGCAGTTTATTTCTATCAAAGACAGGGGATAATTCACCCCTCCACTTT.

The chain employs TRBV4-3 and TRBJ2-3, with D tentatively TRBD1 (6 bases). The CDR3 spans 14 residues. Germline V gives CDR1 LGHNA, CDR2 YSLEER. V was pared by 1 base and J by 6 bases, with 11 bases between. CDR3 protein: CASSQAGAWDTQYF. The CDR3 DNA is TGCGCCAGCAGCCAAGCAGGGGCGTGGGATACGCAGTATTTT.

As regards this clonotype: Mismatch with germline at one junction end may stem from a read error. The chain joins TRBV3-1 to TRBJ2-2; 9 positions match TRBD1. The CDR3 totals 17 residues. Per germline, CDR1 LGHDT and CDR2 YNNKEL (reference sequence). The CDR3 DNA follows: TGTGCCTGCAGCCACTGGGACAGGGCGTCGTCCACCGGGGAGCTGTTTTTT. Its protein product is CACSHWDRASSTGELFF.